This entry lists 26 T cell receptor beta chains sequenced from one sample in a study of cytomegalovirus exposure and HLA in healthy donors (dated by TCRdb to about 2017). Library prep was done by the immunoSEQ multiplex PCR assay. For the multiplex PCR, a mixture combining 60 forward primers for TCR Vbeta segments and 13 reverse primers for TCR Jbeta segments was used. TCRdb took over this immuneACCESS table, retaining in-frame rearrangements with V and J assigned. Such tables are incomplete; in checked studies, under half of the missing clones stem from an unresolved V gene, and the remainder is unexplained. A total of approximately 290,000 clones appear in this sample, 80% of them only once. The ten most abundant clones make up roughly 0.3% of the sample. The material sequenced was PBMCs. The receptors stem from a girl aged 2-10 years in good health and CMV-seronegative.

V and J are TRBV15 and TRBJ2-7, with D hard to call. Looked up from germline, CDR1 is LNHNV and CDR2 is YYDKDF (reference sequence). V was cut by 0 bases and J by 3 bases, with 9 bases left in between. The CDR3 totals 14 residues. CDR3 in amino acids: CATSRDPSIYEQYF. The CDR3 DNA reads TGTGCCACCAGCAGAGATCCCTCTATCTACGAGCAGTACTTC.

The rearrangement uses TRBV5-1 and TRBJ2-3; TRBD1 agrees at 8 bases. The CDR3 totals 19 residues. After removal of 4 bases from V and 2 bases from J, the junction contained 18 bases not matched to a gene. Germline V CDR1 and CDR2: SGHRS, YFSETQ. The CDR3 DNA follows: TGCGCCAGCAGCCGGACAGGGTCTTTGAATTTGGGATCCACAGATACGCAGTATTTT. This codes for CASSRTGSLNLGSTDTQYF.

The genes are TRBV9 and TRBJ2-1, with TRBD2 identical over 9 bases. Germline values: CDR1 SGDLS, CDR2 YYNGEE. CDR3 length: 16 amino acids. V shed 0 bases, J shed 4 bases, and the junction held 5 bases outside the gene matches. The CDR3 DNA reads as TGTGCCAGCAGCGTAGGGTCTAGCGGGGCTTACAATGAGCAGTTCTTC. Its translation: CASSVGSSGAYNEQFF. Full variable domain (outside the CDR3, taken from reference TRBV9 and TRBJ2-1): DSGVTQTPKHLITATGQRVTLRCSPRSGDLSVYWYQQSLDQGLQFLIQYYNGEERAKGNILERFSAQQFPDLHSELNLSSLELGDSALYFCASSVGSSGAYNEQFFGPGTRLTVL.

The chain recombines TRBV4-1 with TRBJ2-7; no clear D. This CDR3 is built from 13 residues. The germline V and J ends were trimmed by 1 base and 5 bases, with 9 bases remaining between them. Germline CDR1 is MGHRA and CDR2 is YSYEKL. The CDR3 reads CASSQVVEDEQYF. The CDR3 coding sequence is TGCGCCAGCAGCCAAGTGGTAGAGGACGAGCAGTACTTC.

A few counts support this clone. The rearrangement joins TRBV27 to TRBJ2-1; a weak D match, TRBD2 (6 bases). Germline values: CDR1 MNHEY, CDR2 SMNVEV (reference sequence). CDR3 length: 12 residues. With 6 bases removed from V and 14 bases from J, the gap between germline ends came to 17 bases. The CDR3 DNA is TGTGCCAGCAGCCATAGCGGCACCTTAGAGTTCTTC. Amino acid sequence: CASSHSGTLEFF.

The chain has TRBV29-1 and TRBJ1-1; 7 bases are shared with TRBD1. Losses at the gene ends were 7 bases for V and 5 bases for J; bases not matched to a gene: 7. In germline, CDR1 is SQVTM, CDR2 ANQGSEA. The CDR3 sequence is 12 residues long. CDR3 sequence: CSAIRGDTEAFF. The CDR3, as DNA: TGCAGCGCTATCAGGGGGGATACTGAAGCTTTCTTT.

The chain combines TRBV28 with TRBJ2-7; 8 nucleotides agree with TRBD2. This CDR3 is 16 amino acids long. J was trimmed by 4 bases and V by 2 bases; bases with no gene match: 10. Germline CDR1 is MDHEN and CDR2 is SYDVKM. The CDR3 coding sequence is TGTGCCAGCAGTTTAAGAGCGGGAGCCTACGATTACGAGCAGTACTTC. Translated: CASSLRAGAYDYEQYF. Based on the CDR3 plus reference TRBV28 and TRBJ2-7, the full variable domain is DVKVTQSSRYLVKRTGEKVFLECVQDMDHENMFWYRQDPGLGLRLIYFSYDVKMKEKGDIPEGYSVSREKKERFSLILESASTNQTSMYLCASSLRAGAYDYEQYFGPGTRLTVT.

This clone was observed a single time. The chain recombines TRBV5-1 with TRBJ2-5; 8 nucleotides match TRBD1. The V gene end was trimmed by 4 bases and the J gene end by 3 bases; junction bases not matched to a gene: 8. The V gene's germline CDR1 is SGHRS and CDR2 YFSETQ. CDR3 length equals 15 residues. CDR3 sequence (DNA): TGCGCCAGCAGCCCTACCGGGACAGGCGAAGAGACCCAGTACTTC. It encodes CASSPTGTGEETQYF.

This chain connects TRBV6-1 to TRBJ1-6; D unresolved. The CDR3 is made up of 15 amino acids. V lost 4 bases to trimming and J lost 10 bases, with 17 bases between them. CDR1 MNHNS and CDR2 SASEGT come from the germline V gene. The CDR3 coding sequence is TGTGCCAGCAGTGCAGGAATGAGCGGAGGGTCACCCCTCCACTTT. Its translation is CASSAGMSGGSPLHF.

V and J are TRBV1 and TRBJ1-6. TRBV1 is classified as a pseudogene. This CDR3 spans 17 amino acids. The CDR3 DNA reads as TGCACCAGCAGCCAAGGGTTAAGAGGGAAAGGACGGTCACCCCTCCACTTT. Protein: CTSSQGLRGKGRSPLHF.

This sequence joins TRBV2 and TRBJ1-1; no reliable D call. Trimming left V 8 bases short and J 4 bases short, with 14 bases between. Germline V gene lookup returns CDR1 SNHLY and CDR2 FYNNEI. This CDR3 region has 13 residues. The CDR3 region has the DNA TGTGCCAGCCGCGCCAATCCAGGCACTGAAGCTTTCTTT. It specifies CASRANPGTEAFF.

This clone was seen a handful of times. V gene TRBV21-1 combines with J gene TRBJ2-5; the table gives TRBD2 as D, unverified against the DNA. TRBV21-1 is described as a pseudogene. The CDR3 extends over 18 amino acids. The CDR3 reads CASSKGGVRRGKQETQYF. CDR3 bases: TGTGCCAGCAGCAAAGGCGGGGTGCGGCGGGGGAAGCAAGAGACCCAGTACTTC.

The chain couples TRBV7-2 to TRBJ2-1, with 8 bases lining up with TRBD2. CDR1 is SGHTA, CDR2 FQGNSA, per germline. With 6 bases clipped from V and 6 bases from J, the junction kept 13 bases outside the gene matches. The CDR3 sequence is 16 residues long. The CDR3 nucleotides are TGTGCCAGCAGGTATAGCGGGAAGCCCTGGGGCAATGAGCAGTTCTTC. It yields the protein CASRYSGKPWGNEQFF.

The V call is TRBV18, the J call TRBJ2-7; a possible D gene is TRBD1 (5 bases). This CDR3 is 15 amino acids long. Germline V CDR1 and CDR2: KGHSH, LQKENI. The germline V and J ends were trimmed by 3 bases and 4 bases, with 16 bases remaining between them. The CDR3 region has the DNA TGTGCCAGCTCACCGGACAAAGGGAACATTTACGAGCAGTACTTC. It specifies CASSPDKGNIYEQYF.

This chain uses TRBV19 with TRBJ2-7, with TRBD1 as a possible D gene (5 bases). Germline values: CDR1 LNHDA, CDR2 SQIVND (reference sequence). The V end lost 5 bases, the J end lost 4 bases, and 15 bases lay between the germline ends. CDR3 length equals 14 residues. CDR3 DNA: TGTGCCAGTAGTGCAGGGTGGGGCTTTTACGAGCAGTACTTC. Amino acids: CASSAGWGFYEQYF.

The count of this clone is one. The chain recombines TRBV10-2 with TRBJ2-1; 10 nucleotides align to TRBD1. The CDR3 sequence is 15 residues long. V lost 4 bases, J lost 3 bases, and 3 bases stayed unmatched. The germline V gene has CDR1 WSHSY and CDR2 SAAADI. The CDR3 nucleotides read TGCGCCAGCAGTGCCGGGACAGGGGTCTACAATGAGCAGTTCTTC. Translation gives CASSAGTGVYNEQFF.

This chain connects TRBV2 to TRBJ2-1; 9 bases match TRBD2. Per germline, CDR1 SNHLY and CDR2 FYNNEI. Trimming took 5 bases from V and 3 from J; bases not matched to a gene: 2. CDR3 length: 14 residues. The CDR3 reads CASSLAGLYNEQFF. The CDR3 coding sequence is TGTGCCAGCAGTCTAGCGGGACTCTACAATGAGCAGTTCTTC.

V gene TRBV28 combines with J gene TRBJ1-4; 8 positions agree with TRBD1. In germline, CDR1 is MDHEN, CDR2 SYDVKM. Trimming cost V 7 bases and J 8 bases; bases outside gene matches: 18. This CDR3 has 17 residues. CDR3: CASKTGRGRLVGEKLFF. The DNA for the CDR3 is TGTGCCAGCAAAACGGGCAGGGGGCGCTTAGTTGGGGAAAAACTGTTTTTT.

CDR3 region: CASSEVTKTEAFF. CDR3 in DNA: TGCGCCAGCAGTGAGGTAACAAAGACTGAAGCTTTCTTT. The chain uses TRBV10-2 and TRBJ1-1, with no clear D. V gave up 2 bases and J gave up 5 bases, with 9 bases separating them. The CDR3 is made up of 13 amino acids. The germline gives CDR1 WSHSY, CDR2 SAAADI.

This clone was seen just once. J is TRBJ2-7 and V is TRBV28; D is possibly TRBD1 (6 bases). This CDR3 is 14 amino acids long. The ends were cut back, 2 bases at V and 4 bases at J, with 12 bases in the middle. Germline V gene sequence: CDR1 MDHEN, CDR2 SYDVKM. CDR3 DNA sequence: TGTGCCAGCAGTTTAAGGACAGTAACTTACGAGCAGTACTTC. Its translation: CASSLRTVTYEQYF.

The chain links TRBV27 to TRBJ1-2; 9 bases are a match to TRBD1. The CDR3 loop spans 16 amino acids. V lost 5 bases to trimming and J lost 2 bases; unmatched junction nucleotides: 9. The germline V gene has CDR1 MNHEY and CDR2 SMNVEV (reference sequence). CDR3 loop: CASSPDWTGENYGYTF. The CDR3 nucleotides read TGTGCCAGCAGTCCTGATTGGACAGGGGAAAACTATGGCTACACCTTC.

This clone was recorded a few times. The same CDR3 arises from other DNA sequences in this sample as well. V is TRBV5-1 and J is TRBJ2-1, with D perhaps TRBD1 (5 bases). V dropped 0 bases and J dropped 4 bases, with 8 bases sitting between them. This CDR3 comprises 14 residues. Germline values: CDR1 SGHRS, CDR2 YFSETQ. The CDR3 sequence is CASSLGQGYNEQFF. CDR3 DNA sequence: TGCGCCAGCAGCTTGGGGCAGGGATACAATGAGCAGTTCTTC.

V is TRBV11-3 and J is TRBJ2-3; 9 nucleotides align to TRBD1. CDR3 size: 16 residues. V shed 0 bases and J 6 bases; nucleotides not matched to a gene: 7. In germline, CDR1 is SGHNT, CDR2 YENEEA. CDR3 in amino acids: CASSLDLGQGVDTQYF. In DNA form, the CDR3 reads TGTGCCAGCAGCTTAGACCTGGGACAGGGTGTGGATACGCAGTATTTT.

J is TRBJ1-4 and V is TRBV19, with D hard to call. This CDR3 region has 15 residues. CDR1 is LNHDA, CDR2 SQIVND, per germline (reference sequence). V was cut by 3 bases and J by 4 bases, with 12 bases left in between. The CDR3 is CASSMQSGSNEKLFF. In DNA form, the CDR3 reads TGTGCCAGTAGTATGCAGTCGGGAAGTAATGAAAAACTGTTTTTT.

J is TRBJ2-1 and V is TRBV7-6, with D possibly TRBD2 on 7 matching bases. This CDR3 is built from 17 residues. The germline CDR1 and CDR2 sequences are SGHVS and FNYEAQ. V lost 1 base, J lost 1 base, and 14 bases lay in between. The CDR3 loop is CASSLGGGPWSYNEQFF. The CDR3 DNA is TGTGCCAGCAGCTTAGGGGGGGGGCCTTGGTCCTACAATGAGCAGTTCTTC.

Of note for this clone: Its ends do not fully match the called genes, so a read error is possible. The V call is TRBV2, the J call TRBJ2-3; D is possibly TRBD2 (5 bases). This CDR3 has 12 residues. Germline assignment: CDR1 SNHLY and CDR2 FYNNEI. The chain's CDR3 is CASREGPDTQYF. The CDR3 DNA reads TGTGCCAGCCGTGAGGGCCCAGATACGCAGTATTTT.